What follows is one TCR beta chain and its context. Its antigen is unknown. These data are taken from a study of CD8+CD57+ T cells in acquired aplastic anemia. Study in general: DNA recovered from sorted CD4+ and CD8+ cells had a mean of about 3 ug. Read counts for CD4+ cells (from healthy donors) averaged about 10 million.

Study results and limitations: Patients and controls shared just under 30 CD8+ CDR3 sequences.

Genomic DNA, serving as template, underwent TCR beta VDJ and CDR3 profiling. TCRdb re-derived calls from the reads in MiXCR, one entry per CDR3 protein. Of some 70,000 distinct CDR3 sequences in the sample, roughly half are singletons; the top ten hold about 8.3%. The CDR3 has 16 residues. Germline V gene lookup returns CDR1 SGHAT and CDR2 FQNNGV. J gave up 7 bases and V 5 bases, and 12 bases lay outside the gene matches. This receptor was taken from a human donor in good health, serving as a control. Sequencing was performed on sorted CD4+, CD8+, or CD8+CD57+ T cells (not recorded which) from PBMCs. The chain combines TRBV11-2 with TRBJ1-4, with 8 bases identical to TRBD1. This CDR3 reads CASSRTGRRGSEKLFF. The CDR3 nucleotides read TGTGCCAGCAGCAGGACAGGGCGACGGGGAAGTGAAAAACTGTTTTTT.